What follows are 29 T cell receptor beta chains derived from one specimen sequenced in a study of CD8 T cells in Susac syndrome. Random hexamers primed reverse transcription of about 0.5 to 1 ug RNA. MiXCR was run by TCRdb on the immunoSEQ multiplex PCR reads, yielding one entry per CDR3 protein. Here the sample spans 200,000 or so distinct CDR3 sequences, approximately 95% being singletons. The sequenced sample consisted of CD8+ T cells from PBMCs. The receptors were gathered from a human donor with Susac syndrome.

The chain combines TRBV4-1 with TRBJ1-2; 7 bases line up with TRBD1. Germline CDR1 reads MGHRA; CDR2 reads YSYEKL. V was pared by 0 bases and J by 4 bases, with 8 bases of the junction left unmatched. The CDR3 is 16 amino acids. The CDR3 sequence is CASSQDPGTVPYGYTF. CDR3 nucleotide sequence: TGCGCCAGCAGCCAAGACCCGGGGACAGTTCCCTATGGCTACACCTTC.

V usage is TRBV13 and J usage is TRBJ2-3; D may be TRBD2 (6 bases). In germline, CDR1 is PRHDT, CDR2 FYEKMQ (reference sequence). Trimming removed 0 bases from V and 6 bases from J, with 10 bases in between. The CDR3 length is 14 residues. The CDR3 loop reads CASSLGLAFDTQYF. The CDR3 DNA follows: TGTGCCAGCAGCTTAGGACTAGCATTTGATACGCAGTATTTT.

The rearrangement joins TRBV5-4 to TRBJ2-5, with D possibly being TRBD2 (6 bases). Looked up from germline, CDR1 is SGHNT and CDR2 is YYREEE (reference sequence). Deletions cut 5 bases from V and 5 bases from J, with 16 bases between. The CDR3 length is 14 residues. The DNA for the CDR3 is TGTGCCAGCAGTTCCCCTTGGGACTCGGAGACCCAGTACTTC. Encoded protein: CASSSPWDSETQYF.

The gene calls are TRBV4-2 and TRBJ1-2; no firm D call. The CDR3 extends over 14 amino acids. Trimming shortened V by 0 bases and J by 11 bases, and 16 bases separated the two germline ends. Germline V lookup: CDR1 LGHNA, CDR2 YNFKEQ. The CDR3 sequence is CASSQDISPHRYTF. The DNA of the CDR3 is TGTGCCAGCAGCCAAGATATCAGTCCTCATAGGTACACCTTC.

This CDR3 reads CSAREGPYSGANVLTF. DNA for the CDR3: TGCAGTGCTAGAGAGGGTCCCTACTCTGGGGCCAACGTCCTGACTTTC. This chain joins TRBV20-1 and TRBJ2-6; D call uncertain. This CDR3 has 16 residues. The V end lost 0 bases, the J end lost 0 bases, and 9 bases lay between the germline ends. CDR1 is DFQATT and CDR2 is SNEGSKA in the germline V gene (reference sequence).

The CDR3 DNA follows: TGCGCCAGCAGCCCGGACAGTGATAACACCGGGGAGCTGTTTTTT. Residues: CASSPDSDNTGELFF. V gene TRBV5-1 combines with J gene TRBJ2-2; possibly TRBD1 for D (6 bases). Trimming cost V 4 bases and J 2 bases, with 12 bases left between them. The CDR3 has 15 amino acids. Per germline, CDR1 SGHRS and CDR2 YFSETQ.

The count of this clonotype is one. This rearrangement joins TRBV5-1 to TRBJ2-6; a possible D gene is TRBD2 (7 bases). The CDR3 is made up of 19 amino acids. From germline, CDR1 is SGHRS and CDR2 YFSETQ. V was trimmed by 0 bases and J by 2 bases, leaving 18 bases between them. CDR3 DNA: TGCGCCAGCAGCTTGGAAGGGGGGGTGGTTCTCCCTGGGGCCAACGTCCTGACTTTC. Protein: CASSLEGGVVLPGANVLTF.

In its sample, this clonotype was seen a few times. The chain carries TRBV13 and TRBJ2-3; perhaps TRBD2 as D (5 bases). V lost 5 bases and J lost 6, with 9 bases in between. Germline CDR1 PRHDT, CDR2 FYEKMQ (reference sequence). CDR3 size: 12 residues. The CDR3 is CASSRGPDTQYF. The CDR3 DNA sequence: TGTGCCAGCAGCCGCGGGCCGGATACGCAGTATTTT. Full variable domain (missing parts from reference TRBV13 and TRBJ2-3): AAGVIQSPRHLIKEKRETATLKCYPIPRHDTVYWYQQGPGQDPQFLISFYEKMQSDKGSIPDRFSAQQFSDYHSELNMSSLELGDSALYFCASSRGPDTQYFGPGTRLTVL.

V and J are TRBV18 and TRBJ2-3, with a possible D match to TRBD2 (6 bases). V dropped 3 bases and J dropped 9 bases, with 22 bases sitting between them. The CDR3 loop spans 16 amino acids. Germline V gene sequence: CDR1 KGHSH, CDR2 LQKENI. In DNA form, the CDR3 reads TGTGCCAGCTCACCTTTACCAGGAGGGTCAAAGCAGACGCAGTATTTT. Translation: CASSPLPGGSKQTQYF.

The rearrangement links TRBV3-1 to TRBJ1-1; D is undetermined. V shed 7 bases and J shed 5 bases, with 17 bases lying between them. Germline CDR1 LGHDT, CDR2 YNNKEL (reference sequence). This CDR3 region has 14 residues. In DNA, the CDR3 is TGTGCCAGCACCCCCCTGACTTCGGGGACTGAAGCTTTCTTT. Translation: CASTPLTSGTEAFF.

J is TRBJ2-5 and V is TRBV6-5; no definite D call. Germline CDR1 MNHEY, CDR2 SVGAGI. The V end lost 1 base, the J end lost 2 bases, and 5 bases lay between the germline ends. The CDR3 extends over 13 amino acids. The CDR3 protein is CASSYYRQETQYF. The CDR3 DNA is TGTGCCAGCAGTTACTATCGTCAAGAGACCCAGTACTTC.

The chain recombines TRBV28 with TRBJ2-1; a possible D gene is TRBD1 (6 bases). Germline values: CDR1 MDHEN, CDR2 SYDVKM. This CDR3 has 13 residues. Between the trimmed V and J ends, which lost 5 bases and 6 bases, there was a span of 11 bases. DNA for the CDR3: TGTGCCAGCAGTGAGCGGACAGTCAATGAGCAGTTCTTC. Protein product: CASSERTVNEQFF.

This chain uses TRBV6-2 or TRBV6-3 with TRBJ2-1; D is undetermined. The CDR3 contains 14 residues. Germline V lookup: CDR1 MNHEY, CDR2 SVGEGT. V gave up 0 bases and J gave up 5 bases, with 8 bases separating them. The CDR3 loop is CASSYSKADNEQFF. In DNA, the CDR3 is TGTGCCAGCAGTTACTCGAAGGCGGACAATGAGCAGTTCTTC.

The chain combines TRBV5-6 with TRBJ2-5, with no clear D. CDR3 length equals 14 residues. V was shortened by 0 bases and J by 3 bases, with 9 bases between the two germline ends. CDR1 is SGHDT and CDR2 is YYEEEE in the germline V gene. DNA for the CDR3: TGTGCCAGCAGCTTGGCTTGGTTAGAAGAGACCCAGTACTTC. Translated: CASSLAWLEETQYF.

The chain combines TRBV13 with TRBJ2-5; TRBD2 matches 11 bases. Germline V gene sequence: CDR1 PRHDT, CDR2 FYEKMQ (reference sequence). This CDR3 is built from 15 residues. The junction had 6 bases not matched to a gene; V was cut back by 5 bases and J by 4 bases. The CDR3 nucleotides are TGTGCCAGCAGCATAGATGGACTAGCGGGAGAGACCCAGTACTTC. Protein sequence: CASSIDGLAGETQYF.

The sample holds a few counts of this clonotype. CDR3 DNA: TGTGCCAGCAGCTTCGGGACCTACGAGCAGTACTTC. It yields the protein CASSFGTYEQYF. The rearrangement uses TRBV3-1 and TRBJ2-7; D is perhaps TRBD2 (5 bases). Germline lookup yields CDR1 LGHDT and CDR2 YNNKEL (reference sequence). The V end was cut by 5 bases, the J end by 2 bases, with 7 bases between. CDR3 length: 12 residues.

This chain joins TRBV25-1 and TRBJ1-2; possibly TRBD1 for D (6 bases). V was pared by 5 bases and J by 1 base, with 11 bases between. Germline CDR1 reads MGHDK; CDR2 reads SYGVNS. The CDR3 covers 14 residues. The CDR3 protein is CASSSDRINYGYTF. The DNA of the CDR3 is TGTGCCAGCAGTTCTGACAGGATTAACTATGGCTACACCTTC.

The sample holds a few counts of this clonotype. This chain links TRBV6-2 or TRBV6-3 with TRBJ2-1; either TRBD1 or TRBD2 may supply D (5 bases each). Germline-derived CDR1 and CDR2 are MNHEY and SVGEGT. Trimming removed 6 bases from V and 9 bases from J, with 21 bases in between. The CDR3 has 15 amino acids. The CDR3 protein is CASRGDHSPFFEQFF. The CDR3 bases are TGTGCCAGCAGGGGGGATCATTCCCCTTTTTTTGAGCAGTTCTTC.

The J gene is TRBJ1-2, the V gene TRBV9; TRBD1 matches 9 bases. The germline V gene encodes CDR1 SGDLS and CDR2 YYNGEE. The CDR3 is 15 residues long. Trimming took 5 bases from V and 2 from J; bases not matched to a gene: 7. The CDR3 DNA follows: TGTGCCAGCAGGGGTTACAGGGGGCAGAACTATGGCTACACCTTC. Its protein product is CASRGYRGQNYGYTF.

V gene TRBV13 combines with J gene TRBJ2-1, with 11 bases lining up with TRBD2. The CDR3 runs to 21 residues. The germline gives CDR1 PRHDT, CDR2 FYEKMQ (reference sequence). The junction had 18 bases not matched to a gene; V was cut back by 5 bases and J by 0 bases. The CDR3 bases are TGTGCCAGCAGCCTTAGGACACCGGGACTAGCGGTTCAAAGCTCCTACAATGAGCAGTTCTTC. This sequence encodes CASSLRTPGLAVQSSYNEQFF.

J is TRBJ2-1 and V is TRBV12-3 or TRBV12-4, with a tentative D call TRBD1 (6 bases). V was clipped by 7 bases and J by 8 bases, with 15 bases between them. CDR3 size: 13 residues. The CDR3 sequence: CASTGPPGDEQFF. The CDR3 DNA reads TGTGCCAGCACTGGACCCCCAGGGGATGAGCAGTTCTTC.

The genes are TRBV3-1 and TRBJ1-3; no firm D call. There are 13 residues in the CDR3. Trimming stripped 10 bases from V and 0 bases from J, with 10 bases between. The germline CDR1 and CDR2 sequences are LGHDT and YNNKEL (reference sequence). The CDR3 protein is CATAPLSGNTIYF. The CDR3, as DNA: TGTGCCACTGCACCTCTCTCTGGAAACACCATATATTTT.

The V and J genes are TRBV27 and TRBJ2-1, with D possibly called TRBD1 or TRBD2 (6 bases each). Germline lookup yields CDR1 MNHEY and CDR2 SMNVEV (reference sequence). V lost 5 bases to trimming and J lost 5 bases, with 34 bases between them. This CDR3 is 21 amino acids long. The CDR3 reads CASSPSEGGLKYSNQNNEQFF. CDR3 sequence (DNA): TGTGCCAGCAGTCCATCCGAGGGGGGTTTAAAGTATAGCAACCAAAACAATGAGCAGTTCTTC.

J is TRBJ2-5 and V is TRBV28; 7 bases align to TRBD1. With 10 bases clipped from V and 5 bases from J, the junction kept 1 base outside the gene matches. The germline CDR1 and CDR2 sequences are MDHEN and SYDVKM. The CDR3 covers 10 residues. CDR3 protein: CATRGETQYF. The CDR3 nucleotides read TGTGCCACCAGGGGGGAGACCCAGTACTTC.

The rearrangement uses TRBV6-6 and TRBJ1-2; tentatively, D is TRBD1 (5 bases). The germline V gene encodes CDR1 MNHNY and CDR2 SVGAGI (reference sequence). There are 14 residues in the CDR3. V was pared by 3 bases and J by 6 bases, with 14 bases between. The CDR3 region has the DNA TGTGCCAGCAGTTATTGGGGCGCGTCGGATGGCTACACCTTC. Translated, it gives CASSYWGASDGYTF.

The V gene is TRBV27, the J gene TRBJ2-1, with TRBD1 matching 7 bases. The CDR3 totals 14 residues. The junction had 7 bases not matched to a gene; V was cut back by 4 bases and J by 7 bases. Germline V lookup: CDR1 MNHEY, CDR2 SMNVEV (reference sequence). CDR3 sequence reads: CASSSTGTLNEQFF. The DNA for the CDR3 is TGTGCCAGCAGTTCGACAGGGACGTTGAATGAGCAGTTCTTC.

The table lists this clonotype with a count of one. This chain links TRBV11-2 with TRBJ2-7; 9 nucleotides match TRBD1. The germline V gene has CDR1 SGHAT and CDR2 FQNNGV. The CDR3 is 14 residues long. The V and J ends lost 6 bases and 4 bases, in that order; junction bases with no gene match: 7. CDR3 bases: TGTGCCAGCAGACAGACAGGGGGTCAGTACGAGCAGTACTTC. It specifies CASRQTGGQYEQYF.

The rearrangement links TRBV3-1 to TRBJ2-3; maybe TRBD2 (6 bases). The V end lost 4 bases, the J end lost 2 bases, and 13 bases lay between the germline ends. The CDR3 length is 15 residues. Germline V CDR1 and CDR2: LGHDT, YNNKEL (reference sequence). The CDR3 nucleotides are TGTGCCAGCAGCCGGAACCCGGGGGACACAGATACGCAGTATTTT. It encodes CASSRNPGDTDTQYF.

The chain links TRBV7-6 to TRBJ2-3; D unclear. CDR1 and CDR2 from the germline V gene are SGHVS and FNYEAQ. The CDR3 covers 16 residues. Trimming took off 4 bases at V and 1 base at J, with 15 bases between the two ends. This chain's CDR3 is CASSSVLIWGTDTQYF. The CDR3 nucleotides are TGTGCCAGCAGCTCTGTACTGATATGGGGCACAGATACGCAGTATTTT.